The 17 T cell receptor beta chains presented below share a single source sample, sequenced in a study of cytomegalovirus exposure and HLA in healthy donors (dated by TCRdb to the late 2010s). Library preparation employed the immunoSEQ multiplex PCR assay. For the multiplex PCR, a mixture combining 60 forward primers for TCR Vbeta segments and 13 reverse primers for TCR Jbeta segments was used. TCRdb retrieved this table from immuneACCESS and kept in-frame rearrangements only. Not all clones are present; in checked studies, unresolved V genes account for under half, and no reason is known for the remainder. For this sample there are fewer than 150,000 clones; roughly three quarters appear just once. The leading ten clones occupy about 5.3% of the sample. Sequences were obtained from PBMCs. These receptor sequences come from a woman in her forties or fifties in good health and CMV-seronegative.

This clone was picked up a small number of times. The chain's CDR3 is CASTPTGYNEQFF. The CDR3 DNA reads TGTGCCAGCACCCCCACAGGTTACAATGAGCAGTTCTTC. The chain links TRBV25-1 to TRBJ2-1; tentative D call: TRBD1 (5 bases). Germline V CDR1 and CDR2: MGHDK, SYGVNS. The CDR3 runs 13 residues. Between the trimmed V and J ends, which lost 7 bases and 4 bases, there was a span of 11 bases.

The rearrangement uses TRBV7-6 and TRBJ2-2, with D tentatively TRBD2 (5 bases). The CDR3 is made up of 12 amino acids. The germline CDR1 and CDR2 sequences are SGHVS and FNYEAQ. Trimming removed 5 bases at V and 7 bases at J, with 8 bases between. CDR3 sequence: CASSQLGGELFF. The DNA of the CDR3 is TGTGCCAGCAGCCAACTAGGCGGGGAGCTGTTTTTT.

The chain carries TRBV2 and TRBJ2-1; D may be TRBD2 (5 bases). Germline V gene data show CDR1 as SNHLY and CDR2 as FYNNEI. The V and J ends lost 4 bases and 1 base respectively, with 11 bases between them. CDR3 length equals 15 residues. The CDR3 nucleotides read TGTGCCAGCAGTGGGTTTGGCGGGTCCTACAATGAGCAGTTCTTC. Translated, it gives CASSGFGGSYNEQFF.

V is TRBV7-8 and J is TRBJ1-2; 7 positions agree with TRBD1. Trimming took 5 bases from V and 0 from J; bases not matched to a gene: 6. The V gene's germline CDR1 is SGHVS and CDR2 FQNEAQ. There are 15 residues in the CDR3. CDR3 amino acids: CASSPRQGTNYGYTF. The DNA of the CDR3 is TGTGCCAGCAGCCCCCGACAGGGTACTAACTATGGCTACACCTTC.

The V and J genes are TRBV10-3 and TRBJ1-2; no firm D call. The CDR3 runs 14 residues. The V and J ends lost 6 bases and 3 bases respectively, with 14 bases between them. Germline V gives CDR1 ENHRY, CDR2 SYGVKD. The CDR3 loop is CAIRPAGKDYGYTF. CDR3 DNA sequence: TGTGCCATCAGGCCGGCGGGGAAGGACTATGGCTACACCTTC.

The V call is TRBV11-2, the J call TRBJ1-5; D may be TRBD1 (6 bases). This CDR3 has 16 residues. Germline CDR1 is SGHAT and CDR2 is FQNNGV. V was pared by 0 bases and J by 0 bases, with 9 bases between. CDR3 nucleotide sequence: TGTGCCAGCAGCTTAGAATCAGGGGATAGCAATCAGCCCCAGCATTTT. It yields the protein CASSLESGDSNQPQHF.

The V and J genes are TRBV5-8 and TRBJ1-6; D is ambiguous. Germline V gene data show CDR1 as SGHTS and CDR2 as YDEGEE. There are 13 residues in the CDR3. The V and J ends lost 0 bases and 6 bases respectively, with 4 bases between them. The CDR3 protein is CASSLAGNSPLHF. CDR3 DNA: TGTGCCAGCAGCTTGGCGGGTAATTCACCCCTCCACTTT.

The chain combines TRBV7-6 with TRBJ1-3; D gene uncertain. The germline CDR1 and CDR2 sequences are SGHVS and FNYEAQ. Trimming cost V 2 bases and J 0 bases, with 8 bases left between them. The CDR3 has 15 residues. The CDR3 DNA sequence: TGTGCCAGCAGCTTAAATCAGATCTCTGGAAACACCATATATTTT. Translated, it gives CASSLNQISGNTIYF.

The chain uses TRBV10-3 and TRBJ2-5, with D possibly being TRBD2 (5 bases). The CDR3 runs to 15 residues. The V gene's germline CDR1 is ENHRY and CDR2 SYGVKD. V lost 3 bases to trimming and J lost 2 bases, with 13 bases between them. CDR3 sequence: CAISDLARSQETQYF. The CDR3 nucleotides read TGTGCCATCAGTGACCTAGCAAGGTCACAAGAGACCCAGTACTTC.

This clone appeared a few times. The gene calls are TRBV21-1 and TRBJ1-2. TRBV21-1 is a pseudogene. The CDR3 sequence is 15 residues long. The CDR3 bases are TGTGCCAGCAGCAAAGTACCGGGTCCGGACTATGGCTACACCTTC. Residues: CASSKVPGPDYGYTF.

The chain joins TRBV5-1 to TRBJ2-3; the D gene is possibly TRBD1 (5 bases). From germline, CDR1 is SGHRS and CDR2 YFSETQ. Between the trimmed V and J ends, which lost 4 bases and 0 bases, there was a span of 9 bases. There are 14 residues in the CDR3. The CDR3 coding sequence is TGCGCCAGCAGCAGGGGTGCTAGCACAGATACGCAGTATTTT. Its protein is CASSRGASTDTQYF. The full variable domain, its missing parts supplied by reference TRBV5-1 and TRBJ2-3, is KAGVTQTPRYLIKTRGQQVTLSCSPISGHRSVSWYQQTPGQGLQFLFEYFSETQRNKGNFPGRFSGRQFSNSRSEMNVSTLELGDSALYLCASSRGASTDTQYFGPGTRLTVL.

For the CDR3, the DNA is TGTGCCAGCAGCGAGACAGGGGGCTTGTCCTACGAGCAGTACTTC. Encoded protein: CASSETGGLSYEQYF. V usage is TRBV7-6 and J usage is TRBJ2-7; TRBD1 aligns across 10 bases. The CDR3 runs to 15 residues. Germline trimming cut 5 bases from V and 1 base from J; bases unmatched to any gene: 5. CDR1 and CDR2 from the germline V gene are SGHVS and FNYEAQ.

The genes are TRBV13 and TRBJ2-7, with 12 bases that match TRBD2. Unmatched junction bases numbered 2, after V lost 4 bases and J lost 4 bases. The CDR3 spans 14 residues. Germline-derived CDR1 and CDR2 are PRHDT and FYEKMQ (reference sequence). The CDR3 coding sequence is TGTGCCAGCAGCTCGACTAGCGGGGGTTACGAGCAGTACTTC. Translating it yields CASSSTSGGYEQYF.

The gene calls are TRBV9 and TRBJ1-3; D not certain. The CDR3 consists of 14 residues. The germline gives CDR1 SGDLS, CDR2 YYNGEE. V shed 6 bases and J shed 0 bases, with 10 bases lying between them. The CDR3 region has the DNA TGTGCCAGCACCTCTACGGTCTCTGGAAACACCATATATTTT. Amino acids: CASTSTVSGNTIYF.

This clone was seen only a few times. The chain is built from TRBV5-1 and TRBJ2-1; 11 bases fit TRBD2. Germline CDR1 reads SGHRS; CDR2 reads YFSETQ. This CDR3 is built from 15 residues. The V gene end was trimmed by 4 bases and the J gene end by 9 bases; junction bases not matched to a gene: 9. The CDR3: CASSRIAGGGSEQFF. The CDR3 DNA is TGCGCCAGCAGCCGAATAGCGGGGGGGGGCAGTGAGCAGTTCTTC. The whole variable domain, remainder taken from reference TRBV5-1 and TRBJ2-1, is KAGVTQTPRYLIKTRGQQVTLSCSPISGHRSVSWYQQTPGQGLQFLFEYFSETQRNKGNFPGRFSGRQFSNSRSEMNVSTLELGDSALYLCASSRIAGGGSEQFFGPGTRLTVL.

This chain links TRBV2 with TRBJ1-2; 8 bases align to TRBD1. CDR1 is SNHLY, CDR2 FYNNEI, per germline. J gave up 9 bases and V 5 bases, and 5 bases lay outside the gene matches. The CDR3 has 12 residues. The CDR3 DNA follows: TGTGCCAGCAGTTACAGGGGGGAAAGCTACACCTTC. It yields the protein CASSYRGESYTF.

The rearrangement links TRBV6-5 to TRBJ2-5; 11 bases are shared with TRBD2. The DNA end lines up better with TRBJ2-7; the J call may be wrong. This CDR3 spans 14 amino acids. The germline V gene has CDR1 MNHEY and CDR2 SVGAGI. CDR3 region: CASRGTSGTYEQYF. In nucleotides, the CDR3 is TGTGCCAGCAGGGGGACTAGCGGTACCTACGAGCAGTACTTC.